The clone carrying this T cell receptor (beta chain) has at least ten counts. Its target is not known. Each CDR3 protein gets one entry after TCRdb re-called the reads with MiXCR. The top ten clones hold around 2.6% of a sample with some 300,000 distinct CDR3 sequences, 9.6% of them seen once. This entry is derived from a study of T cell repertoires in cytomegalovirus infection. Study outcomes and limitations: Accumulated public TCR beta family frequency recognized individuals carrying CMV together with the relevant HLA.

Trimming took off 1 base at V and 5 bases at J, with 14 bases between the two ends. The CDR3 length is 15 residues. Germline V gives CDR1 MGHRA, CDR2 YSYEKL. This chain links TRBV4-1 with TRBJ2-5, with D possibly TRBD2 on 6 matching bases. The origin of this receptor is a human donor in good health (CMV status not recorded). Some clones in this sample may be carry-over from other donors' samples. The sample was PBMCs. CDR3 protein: CASSQVQGGGETQYF. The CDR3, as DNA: TGCGCCAGCAGCCAAGTTCAGGGAGGAGGCGAGACCCAGTACTTC.